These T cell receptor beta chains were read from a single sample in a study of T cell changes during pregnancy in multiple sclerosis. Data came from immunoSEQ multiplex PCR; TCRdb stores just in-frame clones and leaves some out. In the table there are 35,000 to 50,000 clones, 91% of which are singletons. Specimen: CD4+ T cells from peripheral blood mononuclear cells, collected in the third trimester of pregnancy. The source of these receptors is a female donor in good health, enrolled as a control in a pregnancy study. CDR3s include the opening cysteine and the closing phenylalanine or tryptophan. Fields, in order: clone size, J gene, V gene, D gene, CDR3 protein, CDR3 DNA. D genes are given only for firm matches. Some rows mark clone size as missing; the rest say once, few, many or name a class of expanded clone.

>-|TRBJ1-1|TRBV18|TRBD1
CASSHRHGTGGTEAFF
TGTGCCAGCTCACATAGGCATGGGACAGGGGGCACTGAAGCTTTCTTT
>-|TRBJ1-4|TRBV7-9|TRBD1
CASSFRTGGEKLFF
TGTGCCAGCAGCTTCCGGACAGGGGGCGAAAAACTGTTTTTT
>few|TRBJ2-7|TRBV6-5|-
CASSPRTVTYEQYF
TGTGCCAGCAGTCCGAGGACAGTGACCTACGAGCAGTACTTC
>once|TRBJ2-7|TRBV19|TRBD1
CASSRPPTGANSYEQYF
TGTGCCAGTAGCCGACCCCCGACAGGGGCGAACTCCTACGAGCAGTACTTC
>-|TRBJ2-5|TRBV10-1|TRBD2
CASSDPASGEETQYF
TGCGCCAGCAGTGACCCGGCTAGCGGGGAAGAGACCCAGTACTTC
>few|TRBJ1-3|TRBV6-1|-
CASSDFQGYRNTIYF
TGTGCCAGCAGTGACTTTCAGGGGTATAGAAACACCATATATTTT
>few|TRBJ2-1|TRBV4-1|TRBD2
CASSQTSAGGYNEQFF
TGCGCCAGCAGCCAGACTAGCGCGGGGGGCTACAATGAGCAGTTCTTC
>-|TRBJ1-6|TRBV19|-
CASSTRDNSYNSPLHF
TGTGCCAGTAGTACTCGGGACAACTCCTATAATTCACCCCTCCACTTT
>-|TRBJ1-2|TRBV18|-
CASSPQGGDRSYTF
TGTGCCAGCTCACCACAGGGCGGTGACAGGAGCTACACCTTC
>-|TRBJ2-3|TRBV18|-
CASSLRGDTQYF
TGTGCCAGCTCATTAAGGGGGGATACGCAGTATTTT
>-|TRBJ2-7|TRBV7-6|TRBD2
CASSSGPTSGIYEQYF
TGTGCCAGCAGCAGCGGCCCGACTAGCGGGATCTACGAGCAGTACTTC
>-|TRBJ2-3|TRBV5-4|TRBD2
CASSSKAGGDTQYF
TGTGCCAGCAGCTCAAAAGCGGGGGGAGATACGCAGTATTTT
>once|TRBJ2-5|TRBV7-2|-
CASSTQTVAETQYF
TGTGCCAGCAGCACTCAGACGGTAGCAGAGACCCAGTACTTC
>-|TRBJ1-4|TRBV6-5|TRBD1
CASSYSQGARKEKLFF
TGTGCCAGCAGTTACTCGCAGGGGGCCCGTAAGGAAAAACTGTTTTTT
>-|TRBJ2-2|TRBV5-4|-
CASSPTSGELFF
TGTGCCAGCAGCCCTACGTCGGGGGAGCTGTTTTTT
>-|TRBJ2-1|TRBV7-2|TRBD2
CASSLVFGGTSSNEQFF
TGTGCCAGCAGCTTAGTTTTTGGAGGGACTAGCAGCAACGAGCAGTTCTTC
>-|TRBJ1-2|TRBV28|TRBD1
CASSLQGAKGYTF
TGTGCCAGCAGTTTGCAGGGGGCGAAGGGCTACACCTTC
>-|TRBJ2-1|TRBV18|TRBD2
CASSPQQVTSASNEQFF
TGTGCCAGCTCACCACAGCAGGTTACTAGCGCGAGCAATGAGCAGTTCTTC
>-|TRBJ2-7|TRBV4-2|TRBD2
CASSQATGTSETEQYF
TGTGCCAGCAGCCAGGCCACCGGGACTAGCGAGACCGAGCAGTACTTC
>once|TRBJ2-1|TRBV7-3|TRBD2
CASSNSGGAQDNEQFF
TGTGCCAGCAGCAACAGCGGGGGGGCCCAGGACAATGAGCAGTTCTTC
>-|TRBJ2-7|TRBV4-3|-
CASSRGRWGGHGYEQYF
TGCGCCAGCAGCCGGGGGCGGTGGGGGGGCCACGGTTACGAGCAGTACTTC
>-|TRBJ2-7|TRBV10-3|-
CATTGSISYEQYF
TGTGCCACCACAGGGAGCATAAGCTACGAGCAGTACTTC
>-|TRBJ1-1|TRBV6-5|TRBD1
CASSEGAGWGTEAFF
TGTGCCAGCTCAGAGGGGGCCGGATGGGGAACCGAAGCTTTCTTT
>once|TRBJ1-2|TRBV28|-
CASNPRTPDGYTF
TGTGCCAGCAACCCCCGGACACCTGATGGCTACACCTTC
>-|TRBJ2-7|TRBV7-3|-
CASSFNSGIYEQYF
TGTGCCAGCAGCTTCAATTCAGGGATTTACGAGCAGTACTTC
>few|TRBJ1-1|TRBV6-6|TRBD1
CASSDTDRGAEAFF
TGTGCCAGCAGTGACACCGACAGGGGCGCTGAAGCTTTCTTT
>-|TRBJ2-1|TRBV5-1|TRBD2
CASSPVRVQRGGYNEQFF
TGCGCCAGCAGCCCCGTTCGGGTTCAGCGGGGGGGTTACAATGAGCAGTTCTTC
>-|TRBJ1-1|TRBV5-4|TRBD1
CASSFPDRVGEAFF
TGTGCCAGCAGCTTCCCGGACAGGGTAGGTGAAGCTTTCTTT